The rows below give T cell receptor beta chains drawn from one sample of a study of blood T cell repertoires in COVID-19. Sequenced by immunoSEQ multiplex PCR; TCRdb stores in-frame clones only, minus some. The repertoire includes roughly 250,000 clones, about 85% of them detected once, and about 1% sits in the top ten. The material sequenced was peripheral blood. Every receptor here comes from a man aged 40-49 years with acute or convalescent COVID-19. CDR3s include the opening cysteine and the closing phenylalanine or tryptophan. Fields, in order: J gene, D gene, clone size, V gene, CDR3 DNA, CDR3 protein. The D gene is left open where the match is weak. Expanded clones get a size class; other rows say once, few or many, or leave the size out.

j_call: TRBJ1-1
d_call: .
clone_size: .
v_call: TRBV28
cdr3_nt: TGTGCCAGCAGTTTAGGCGGGGGGTCGGGCACTGAAGCTTTCTTT
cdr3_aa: CASSLGGGSGTEAFF

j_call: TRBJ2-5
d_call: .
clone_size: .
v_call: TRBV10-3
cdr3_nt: TGTGCCATCAGTGAGAGGGGCGAAGAGACCCAGTACTTC
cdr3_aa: CAISERGEETQYF

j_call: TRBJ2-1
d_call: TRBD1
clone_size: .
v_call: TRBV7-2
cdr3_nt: TGTGCCAGCAGCTTGAGACAGGGCTACAATGAGCAGTTCTTC
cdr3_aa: CASSLRQGYNEQFF

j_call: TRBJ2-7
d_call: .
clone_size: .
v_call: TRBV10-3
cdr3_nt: TGTGCCATCAGTGATGAGCGTTTCGGTGACGAGCAGTACTTC
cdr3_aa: CAISDERFGDEQYF

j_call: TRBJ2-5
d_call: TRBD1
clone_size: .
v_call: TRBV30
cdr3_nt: TGTGCTTTCGGACAGGGGAGTGGAGAGACCCAGTACTTC
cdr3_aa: CAFGQGSGETQYF

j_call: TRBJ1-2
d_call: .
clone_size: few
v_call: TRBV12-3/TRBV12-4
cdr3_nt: TGTGCCAGCAGTTTTGACAGTTTCTATGGCTACACCTTC
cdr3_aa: CASSFDSFYGYTF

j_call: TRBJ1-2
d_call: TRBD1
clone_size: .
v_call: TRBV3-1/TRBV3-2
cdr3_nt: TGTGCCAGCAGCACGACAGGGGGGAATGGCTACACCTTC
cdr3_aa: CASSTTGGNGYTF

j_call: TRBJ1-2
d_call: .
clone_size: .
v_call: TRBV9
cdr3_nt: TGTGCCAGCAGCGTAGGCAGGGCAAGTTATGGCTACACCTTC
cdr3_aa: CASSVGRASYGYTF

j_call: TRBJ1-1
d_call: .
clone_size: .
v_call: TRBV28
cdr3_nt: TGTGCCAGCAGTAGGCAGGGCGGGGGGACTGAAGCTTTCTTT
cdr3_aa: CASSRQGGGTEAFF

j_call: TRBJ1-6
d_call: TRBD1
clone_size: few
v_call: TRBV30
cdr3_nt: TGTGCCTGGGGGGACAGGGGAGCTTCACCCCTCCACTTT
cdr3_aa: CAWGDRGASPLHF

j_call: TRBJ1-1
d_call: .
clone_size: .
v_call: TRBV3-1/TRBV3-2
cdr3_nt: TGTGCCAGCAGCGCGGGACTCTCGTATGCTTTCTTT
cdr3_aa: CASSAGLSYAFF

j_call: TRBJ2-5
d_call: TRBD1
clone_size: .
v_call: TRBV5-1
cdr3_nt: TGCGCCAGCAGCATTTACCCAGGGGGCCCCGAAGAGACCCAGTACTTC
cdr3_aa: CASSIYPGGPEETQYF

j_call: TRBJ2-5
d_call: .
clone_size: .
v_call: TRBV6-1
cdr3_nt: TGTGCCAGCAGTGAAAAAGGCAGGCAAGAGACCCAGTACTTC
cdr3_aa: CASSEKGRQETQYF

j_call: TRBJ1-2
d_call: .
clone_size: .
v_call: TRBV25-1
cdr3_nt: TGTGCCAGCAGTGCGACAGCTAACTATGGCTACACCTTC
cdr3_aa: CASSATANYGYTF

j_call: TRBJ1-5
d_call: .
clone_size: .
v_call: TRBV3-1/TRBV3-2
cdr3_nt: TGTGCCAGCAGTCGATCGGATCAGCCCCAGCATTTT
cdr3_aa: CASSRSDQPQHF

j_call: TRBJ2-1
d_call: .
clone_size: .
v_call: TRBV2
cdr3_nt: TGTGCCAGCAGAATTAAGGCGGGGACTGGCAATGAGCAGTTCTTC
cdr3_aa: CASRIKAGTGNEQFF

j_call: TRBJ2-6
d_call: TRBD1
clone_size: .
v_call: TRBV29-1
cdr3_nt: TGCAGCGTTTCTCCGGGACAGGGGGTCTCTGGGGCCAACGTCCTGACTTTC
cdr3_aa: CSVSPGQGVSGANVLTF

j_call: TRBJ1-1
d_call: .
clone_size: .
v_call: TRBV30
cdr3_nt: TGTGCCTGGAGTGGGAGGTATCGGCGCACTGAAGCTTTCTTT
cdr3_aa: CAWSGRYRRTEAFF

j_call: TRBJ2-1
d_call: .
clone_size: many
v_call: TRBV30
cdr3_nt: TGTGCCTGGAAAGGGCAGGGTGGAGCTGAGCAGTTCTTC
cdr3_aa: CAWKGQGGAEQFF

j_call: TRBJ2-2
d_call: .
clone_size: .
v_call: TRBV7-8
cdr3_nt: TGTGCCAGCAGCGGAATTTCGGGTACCGGGGAGCTGTTTTTT
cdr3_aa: CASSGISGTGELFF

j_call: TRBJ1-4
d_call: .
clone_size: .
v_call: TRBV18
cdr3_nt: TGTGCCAGCTCACCCCTAACAGGATTGATAACTAATGAAAAACTGTTTTTT
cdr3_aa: CASSPLTGLITNEKLFF

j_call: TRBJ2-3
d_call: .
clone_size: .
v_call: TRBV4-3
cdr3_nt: TGCGCCAGCAGCCAAGATCGAGTTGGCGACTCCACAGATACGCAGTATTTT
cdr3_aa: CASSQDRVGDSTDTQYF

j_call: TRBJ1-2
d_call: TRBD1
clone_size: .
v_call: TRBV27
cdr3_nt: TGTGCCAGCAGGAAAACCGGGACAGGGTCCTATGGCTACACCTTC
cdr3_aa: CASRKTGTGSYGYTF

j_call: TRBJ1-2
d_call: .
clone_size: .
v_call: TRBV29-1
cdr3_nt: TGCAGCGCGTGGACAGTGAGGGACTATGGCTACACCTTC
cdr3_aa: CSAWTVRDYGYTF

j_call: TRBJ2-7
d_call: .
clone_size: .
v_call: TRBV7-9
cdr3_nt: TGTGCCAGCAGCTCCCGGGATTCCTACGAGCAGTACTTC
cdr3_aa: CASSSRDSYEQYF